Following are 3 T cell receptor beta chains from one sample sequenced in a study of human thymus T cells. Measured with immunoSEQ multiplex PCR; TCRdb has only the in-frame clones, and not every one. Here the sample spans about 50,000 clones, 95% being singletons. The sample comprised blood. These receptors were taken from a girl under three years old with a congenital heart defect but otherwise immunologically healthy.

The CDR3 nucleotides are TGTGCCAGCAGCTCAGCCGATCGGAGACACACTGAAGCTTTCTTT. Encoded protein: CASSSADRRHTEAFF. The rearrangement joins TRBV7-9 to TRBJ1-1; D is uncertain. CDR1 and CDR2 from the germline V gene are SEHNR and FQNEAQ (reference sequence). V was pared by 4 bases and J by 3 bases, with 15 bases between. CDR3 length equals 15 residues.

The chain employs TRBV28 and TRBJ2-7; D might be TRBD1 (6 bases). Trimming cost V 7 bases and J 5 bases, with 27 bases left between them. Germline V gene lookup returns CDR1 MDHEN and CDR2 SYDVKM. The length of the CDR3 is 17 residues. CDR3 DNA: TGTGCCAGCACAGTTTATGGGGGAGCAGGGGCTTTGGACGAGCAGTACTTC. Translation: CASTVYGGAGALDEQYF. Variable domain in full (rest from reference TRBV28 and TRBJ2-7): DVKVTQSSRYLVKRTGEKVFLECVQDMDHENMFWYRQDPGLGLRLIYFSYDVKMKEKGDIPEGYSVSREKKERFSLILESASTNQTSMYLCASTVYGGAGALDEQYFGPGTRLTVT.

The chain joins TRBV30 to TRBJ2-7, with 7 nucleotides matching TRBD2. V was clipped by 1 base and J by 6 bases; unmatched bases: 6. Germline loops: CDR1 GTSNPN, CDR2 SVGIG (reference sequence). The CDR3 is made up of 13 amino acids. As DNA, the CDR3 is TGTGCCTGGAGTGGAAGCGGGGTACTCGAGCAGTACTTC. Its protein product is CAWSGSGVLEQYF.